The next 18 T cell receptor beta chains were all read from a single sample in a study of cytomegalovirus exposure and HLA in healthy donors. The PCR contained 60 Vbeta and 13 Jbeta primers. Sequencing was performed with immunoSEQ multiplex PCR; in TCRdb, only in-frame clones are kept and a portion is missing. Recorded for this sample: around 100,000 clones. Sequenced: PBMCs. The receptors were sampled from a man under 40 in good health and CMV-seronegative.

This chain connects TRBV30 to TRBJ2-3, with 7 bases that match TRBD2. The J segment lost 4 bases and the V segment lost 1 base, leaving 5 bases of the junction unmatched. The CDR3 covers 14 residues. The germline gives CDR1 GTSNPN, CDR2 SVGIG (reference sequence). The chain's CDR3 is CAWSGEGLADTQYF. Here the CDR3 DNA reads TGTGCCTGGAGTGGGGAGGGGCTAGCAGATACGCAGTATTTT.

The chain joins TRBV18 to TRBJ2-7; 10 bases match TRBD2. The CDR3 covers 16 residues. The V gene end was trimmed by 0 bases and the J gene end by 6 bases; junction bases not matched to a gene: 8. Germline CDR1 is KGHSH and CDR2 is LQKENI. In nucleotides, the CDR3 is TGTGCCAGCTCACCACCGGAGACAGCGGGAGGGGTCGAGCAGTACTTC. It encodes CASSPPETAGGVEQYF.

The rearrangement uses TRBV4-1 and TRBJ2-7; perhaps TRBD1 as D (7 bases). The CDR3 sequence is 15 residues long. Germline lookup yields CDR1 MGHRA and CDR2 YSYEKL. Trimming left V 0 bases short and J 1 base short, with 10 bases between. The DNA for the CDR3 is TGCGCCAGCAGCCAAGAGGAGGGGGCGTCCTACGAGCAGTACTTC. Its translation: CASSQEEGASYEQYF.

DNA of the CDR3: TGTGCTAGTAATCTCCTAACGGCCAAAAACATTCAGTACTTC. Its translation: CASNLLTAKNIQYF. This rearrangement joins TRBV12-5 to TRBJ2-4; D gene uncertain. The CDR3 has 14 amino acids. The V end was cut by 8 bases, the J end by 1 base, with 12 bases between. Germline-derived CDR1 and CDR2 are LGHNT and FRNRAP. The full variable domain, with the rest looked up from reference TRBV12-5 and TRBJ2-4, is DARVTQTPRHKVTEMGQEVTMRCQPILGHNTVFWYRQTMMQGLELLAYFRNRAPLDDSGMPKDRFSAEMPDATLATLKIQPSEPRDSAVYFCASNLLTAKNIQYFGAGTRLSVL.

The chain combines TRBV7-9 with TRBJ2-2; D may be TRBD1 (6 bases). V shed 5 bases and J shed 5 bases, with 12 bases lying between them. The germline V gene has CDR1 SEHNR and CDR2 FQNEAQ (reference sequence). The CDR3 is made up of 14 amino acids. Here the CDR3 DNA reads TGTGCCAGCAGCACCTATACAGGGACCGGGGAGCTGTTTTTT. Amino acid sequence: CASSTYTGTGELFF.

The gene calls are TRBV5-8 and TRBJ2-5; TRBD2 matches at 13 bases. V gave up 4 bases and J gave up 0 bases; unmatched junction bases: 6. Germline V gene data show CDR1 as SGHTS and CDR2 as YDEGEE. The CDR3 length is 17 residues. CDR3 loop: CASSPGTSGAHQETQYF. The CDR3 coding sequence is TGTGCCAGCAGCCCAGGGACTAGCGGGGCCCACCAAGAGACCCAGTACTTC.

This sequence joins TRBV29-1 and TRBJ1-2; D gene unclear. V gave up 6 bases and J gave up 4 bases, with 12 bases separating them. CDR1 is SQVTM, CDR2 ANQGSEA, per germline. The CDR3 spans 12 residues. CDR3 residues: CSVSEGGYGYTF. Here the CDR3 DNA reads TGCAGCGTCTCGGAGGGAGGCTATGGCTACACCTTC.

The CDR3: CASSALAGTGAETQYF. CDR3 sequence (DNA): TGTGCCAGTAGTGCCCTCGCCGGGACAGGGGCCGAGACCCAGTACTTC. V is TRBV19 and J is TRBJ2-5, with 10 nucleotides matching TRBD1. Per the germline V gene, CDR1 is LNHDA and CDR2 is SQIVND (reference sequence). V was clipped by 5 bases and J by 5 bases; unmatched bases: 11. The CDR3 length is 16 residues.

The rearrangement links TRBV10-3 to TRBJ2-3, with D maybe TRBD2 (6 bases). Germline loops: CDR1 ENHRY, CDR2 SYGVKD. V was cut by 10 bases and J by 1 base, with 15 bases left in between. CDR3 length equals 14 residues. CDR3 nucleotide sequence: TGTGCCACCAAGCGGGTGGGGGGCACAGATACGCAGTATTTT. The encoded protein is CATKRVGGTDTQYF.

The rearrangement uses TRBV28 and TRBJ1-2, with no clear D. V lost 3 bases and J lost 4, with 12 bases in between. Germline V CDR1 and CDR2: MDHEN, SYDVKM. The CDR3 extends over 14 amino acids. CDR3 in DNA: TGTGCCAGCAGTTTTAGCGGCGGGTCCTATGGCTACACCTTC. Residues: CASSFSGGSYGYTF.

The V call is TRBV28, the J call TRBJ1-6; 11 bases are a match to TRBD1. This CDR3 contains 17 residues. CDR1 and CDR2 (germline): MDHEN, SYDVKM. V trimming: 4 bases; J trimming: 9 bases; junction bases outside the gene matches: 11. The CDR3 loop reads CASSSGDGQGALSPLHF. The DNA for the CDR3 is TGTGCCAGCAGTTCCGGAGATGGACAGGGGGCTCTTTCACCCCTCCACTTT.

This chain uses TRBV7-2 with TRBJ1-1; tentative D call: TRBD1 (5 bases). Germline V gene sequence: CDR1 SGHTA, CDR2 FQGNSA. This CDR3 comprises 13 residues. V lost 4 bases and J lost 7, with 13 bases in between. The CDR3 nucleotides are TGTGCCAGCAGCTCCCACAGGTCTGGTGAAGCTTTCTTT. It specifies CASSSHRSGEAFF. Drawing the rest from reference TRBV7-2 and TRBJ1-1, the complete variable domain is GAGVSQSPSNKVTEKGKDVELRCDPISGHTALYWYRQSLGQGLEFLIYFQGNSAPDKSGLPSDRFSAERTGGSVSTLTIQRTQQEDSAVYLCASSSHRSGEAFFGQGTRLTVV.

The rearrangement links TRBV2 to TRBJ2-7, with D perhaps TRBD2 (5 bases). The germline V and J ends were trimmed by 4 bases and 3 bases, with 10 bases remaining between them. The CDR3 totals 13 residues. The V gene's germline CDR1 is SNHLY and CDR2 FYNNEI. CDR3 residues: CASSGNGDYEQYF. The DNA for the CDR3 is TGTGCCAGCAGTGGGAACGGGGACTACGAGCAGTACTTC.

The chain carries TRBV29-1 and TRBJ1-1, with TRBD1 matching 8 bases. Germline loops: CDR1 SQVTM, CDR2 ANQGSEA. V shed 7 bases and J 4 bases; nucleotides not matched to a gene: 11. The CDR3 length is 14 residues. This chain's CDR3 is CSDSGTGGVTEAFF. In DNA, the CDR3 is TGCAGCGATTCCGGGACAGGAGGGGTCACTGAAGCTTTCTTT.

The V gene is TRBV5-1, the J gene TRBJ1-5; D perhaps matches TRBD1 (6 bases). Trimming shortened V by 2 bases and J by 6 bases, and 15 bases separated the two germline ends. The germline CDR1 and CDR2 sequences are SGHRS and YFSETQ. There are 15 residues in the CDR3. This CDR3 is CASSLSGDWGQPQHF. For the CDR3, the DNA is TGCGCCAGCAGCTTATCAGGGGATTGGGGTCAGCCCCAGCATTTT.

This sequence joins TRBV19 and TRBJ1-5, with D maybe TRBD1 (6 bases). The CDR3 length is 15 residues. Germline loops: CDR1 LNHDA, CDR2 SQIVND (reference sequence). V lost 7 bases to trimming and J lost 4 bases, with 17 bases between them. DNA of the CDR3: TGTGCCAGTAACCCCGACAGGCTGGGGAATCAGCCCCAGCATTTT. Protein: CASNPDRLGNQPQHF.

The genes are TRBV5-5 and TRBJ2-5, with 10 bases matching TRBD2. The CDR3 sequence is 15 residues long. The ends lost 0 bases at V and 2 bases at J; junction bases unmatched: 1. Germline loops: CDR1 SGHKS, CDR2 YYEKEE (reference sequence). The CDR3 here is CASSLGSGGQETQYF. The CDR3 DNA is TGTGCCAGCAGCTTGGGTAGCGGGGGGCAAGAGACCCAGTACTTC.

The V and J genes are TRBV7-9 and TRBJ2-3; TRBD2 aligns across 10 bases. The CDR3 is 17 residues long. The V gene's germline CDR1 is SEHNR and CDR2 FQNEAQ (reference sequence). The V segment lost 1 base and the J segment 2 bases; nucleotides outside the gene matches: 6. The DNA of the CDR3 is TGTGCCAGCAGCTTAGAATGGACTAGCGGTTACACAGATACGCAGTATTTT. This sequence encodes CASSLEWTSGYTDTQYF.